One and the same sample provided the 4 T cell receptor beta chains below, sequenced in a study of CD8+CD57+ T cells in acquired aplastic anemia. Genomic DNA, serving as template, underwent TCR beta VDJ and CDR3 profiling. TCRdb itself ran the reads through MiXCR, one entry per CDR3 protein. The sample lists about 270,000 distinct CDR3 sequences; 45% to 70% were seen once. Sequencing used sorted CD4+, CD8+, or CD8+CD57+ T cells (not recorded which) from PBMCs. All receptors come from a human donor with severe aplastic anemia or a healthy control (not recorded which).

This clonotype has only one observation. V usage is TRBV9 and J usage is TRBJ2-2, with 15 positions matching TRBD2. CDR3 size: 17 residues. Per the germline V gene, CDR1 is SGDLS and CDR2 is YYNGEE. The V gene end was trimmed by 4 bases and the J gene end by 5 bases; junction bases not matched to a gene: 6. The CDR3 nucleotides read TGTGCCAGCAGCCGGACTAGCGGGGGGGCGTGGACCGGGGAGCTGTTTTTT. Translating gives CASSRTSGGAWTGELFF.

The rearrangement joins TRBV5-6 to TRBJ2-7; 10 bases are shared with TRBD1. The CDR3 runs to 17 residues. Germline V gives CDR1 SGHDT, CDR2 YYEEEE. With 0 bases clipped from V and 3 bases from J, the junction kept 9 bases outside the gene matches. The DNA of the CDR3 is TGTGCCAGCAGCTTGGCCTTACATAGGACAGGGGGCTACGAGCAGTACTTC. This sequence encodes CASSLALHRTGGYEQYF.

The CDR3 protein is CSASGDRVNTGELFF. CDR3 sequence (DNA): TGCAGTGCTAGTGGGGACAGGGTGAACACCGGGGAGCTGTTTTTT. V and J are TRBV20-1 and TRBJ2-2; TRBD1 aligns across 9 bases. Germline CDR1 and CDR2: DFQATT and SNEGSKA (reference sequence). CDR3 length equals 15 residues. After removal of 3 bases from V and 1 base from J, the junction contained 3 bases not matched to a gene.

This clonotype was observed a handful of times. V is TRBV7-6 and J is TRBJ2-3; possibly TRBD1 for D (6 bases). The CDR3 spans 13 residues. The ends were cut back, 5 bases at V and 3 bases at J, with 9 bases in the middle. From germline, CDR1 is SGHVS and CDR2 FNYEAQ. The CDR3 spells CASSPQGTDTQYF. The CDR3 nucleotides read TGTGCCAGCAGCCCACAGGGAACAGATACGCAGTATTTT.